This T cell receptor beta chain was sequenced in a study of cytomegalovirus exposure and HLA in healthy donors. Study-level points and caveats: In a later analysis, TCR association rates varied by HLA locus: DRB1 most, HLA-C fewest. Data from an earlier analysis indicated that most TCR beta V segments were productive either about 90% or about 30% of the time.

13 Jbeta primers and 60 Vbeta primers were used for the PCR. Method: immunoSEQ multiplex PCR; TCRdb's copy keeps in-frame clones and lacks some. The sample holds approximately 170,000 clones, less than 80% seen once. With respect to this clone: Its specificity is unknown.

The CDR3 loop spans 13 amino acids. The germline CDR1 and CDR2 sequences are SGHNT and YENEEA. V was cut by 3 bases and J by 3 bases, with 5 bases left in between. Sequencing used PBMCs. The TCR comes from a female donor in good health and CMV-seronegative. The chain carries TRBV11-3 and TRBJ2-2; D is possibly TRBD2 (5 bases). The CDR3 DNA sequence: TGTGCCAGCAGCTTGGACTACACCGGGGAGCTGTTTTTT. This codes for CASSLDYTGELFF.